A single sample is the source of the 19 T cell receptor beta chains below, sequenced in a study of shared clonotypes between healthy human individuals. Sequencing used immunoSEQ multiplex PCR; TCRdb keeps in-frame clones, though not all of them. The profile covers 500,000 to 650,000 clones, with roughly 72% appearing a single time and more than 10% taken by the ten largest. The sequencing sample was made of PBMCs. All receptors derive from a middle-aged woman in good health. Some clones in this sample may be carry-over from other donors' samples.

This clone was counted a single time. V usage is TRBV5-6 and J usage is TRBJ2-5; D might be TRBD1 or TRBD2, each matching 5 bases. V was shortened by 0 bases and J by 5 bases, with 14 bases between the two germline ends. Germline V lookup: CDR1 SGHDT, CDR2 YYEEEE. The CDR3 loop spans 15 amino acids. The CDR3 region has the DNA TGTGCCAGCAGCTTGGTTGCAGGGCGAGGGGAGACCCAGTACTTC. Amino acid sequence: CASSLVAGRGETQYF.

The gene calls are TRBV6-6 and TRBJ2-2; D tentatively reads TRBD1 or TRBD2 (5 bases each). Germline V gives CDR1 MNHNY, CDR2 SVGAGI (reference sequence). The CDR3 totals 14 residues. V lost 6 bases to trimming and J lost 6 bases, with 14 bases between them. The CDR3 region has the DNA TGTGCCAGCAGGGGGGACCCGCAATCCGGGGAGCTGTTTTTT. As protein: CASRGDPQSGELFF.

The chain employs TRBV4-3 and TRBJ2-7; TRBD2 is a possible D gene (5 bases). Germline-derived CDR1 and CDR2 are LGHNA and YSLEER. Trimming cost V 0 bases and J 0 bases, with 15 bases left between them. This CDR3 is built from 17 residues. CDR3 nucleotide sequence: TGCGCCAGCAGCCAAGATTGGTCGTTTGACTACTCCTACGAGCAGTACTTC. Its translation: CASSQDWSFDYSYEQYF.

This clone was counted once. The rearrangement links TRBV10-3 to TRBJ2-3; D perhaps matches TRBD1 (5 bases). This CDR3 spans 14 amino acids. The V and J ends lost 2 bases and 2 bases respectively, with 8 bases between them. Per germline, CDR1 ENHRY and CDR2 SYGVKD. DNA of the CDR3: TGTGCCATCAGTGAGGGACACAACACAGATACGCAGTATTTT. This translates into CAISEGHNTDTQYF.

The rearrangement uses TRBV7-8 and TRBJ1-2; 11 nucleotides match TRBD1. Per germline, CDR1 SGHVS and CDR2 FQNEAQ. The V and J ends lost 1 base and 7 bases, in that order; junction bases with no gene match: 2. The CDR3 is 14 amino acids. The CDR3 DNA reads TGTGCCAGCAGCTTAGGGACAGGGGGCTTTGGCTACACCTTC. This gives the protein CASSLGTGGFGYTF.

The chain is built from TRBV30 and TRBJ1-4; D gene unclear. CDR1 and CDR2 (germline): GTSNPN, SVGIG (reference sequence). This CDR3 region has 12 residues. V was trimmed by 5 bases and J by 7 bases, leaving 11 bases between them. Here the CDR3 reads CAWAGVSEKLFF. The DNA for the CDR3 is TGTGCCTGGGCCGGGGTAAGTGAAAAACTGTTTTTT. Using reference TRBV30 and TRBJ1-4 for the parts outside the CDR3, the full variable domain is SQTIHQWPATLVQPVGSPLSLECTVEGTSNPNLYWYRQAAGRGLQLLFYSVGIGQISSEVPQNLSASRPQDRQFILSSKKLLLSDSGFYLCAWAGVSEKLFFGSGTQLSVL.

The gene calls are TRBV7-9 and TRBJ1-2; D is unclear. Germline CDR1 and CDR2: SEHNR and FQNEAQ (reference sequence). The CDR3 covers 13 residues. The V end lost 1 base, the J end lost 5 bases, and 8 bases lay between the germline ends. The CDR3 sequence: CASSLELGYGYTF. The DNA of the CDR3 is TGTGCCAGCAGCTTAGAGTTGGGGTATGGCTACACCTTC.

This clone was seen only a few times. The chain carries TRBV30 and TRBJ1-5; D remains unclear. CDR3 length: 13 residues. V lost 1 base and J lost 10, with 14 bases in between. CDR1 and CDR2 from the germline V gene are GTSNPN and SVGIG (reference sequence). The CDR3 DNA is TGTGCCTGGAGTGACGGACGGTTCGGTCCCCAGCATTTT. It translates to CAWSDGRFGPQHF. The entire variable domain, with the rest obtained from reference TRBV30 and TRBJ1-5, is as follows: SQTIHQWPATLVQPVGSPLSLECTVEGTSNPNLYWYRQAAGRGLQLLFYSVGIGQISSEVPQNLSASRPQDRQFILSSKKLLLSDSGFYLCAWSDGRFGPQHFGDGTRLSIL.

The rearrangement links TRBV19 to TRBJ2-2; possible D gene TRBD1, 5 bases. This CDR3 contains 14 residues. Trimming left V 7 bases short and J 3 bases short, with 12 bases between. CDR1 LNHDA and CDR2 SQIVND come from the germline V gene (reference sequence). The CDR3 DNA sequence: TGTGCCAGTATCCAGGGCCGAGACACCGGGGAGCTGTTTTTT. As protein: CASIQGRDTGELFF.

This chain uses TRBV6-5 with TRBJ2-5; D is undetermined. V was clipped by 0 bases and J by 5 bases, with 16 bases between them. The V gene's germline CDR1 is MNHEY and CDR2 SVGAGI. CDR3 length equals 16 residues. The CDR3 sequence is CASSYSESLFRETQYF. CDR3 nucleotides: TGTGCCAGCAGTTACTCGGAGTCCCTATTCAGGGAGACCCAGTACTTC.

Points on this clone: Germline is not matched at one junction end, which may reflect a read error. J is TRBJ2-2 and V is TRBV7-2, with 8 bases fitting TRBD2. Germline V lookup: CDR1 SGHTA, CDR2 FQGNSA. The CDR3 covers 13 residues. The chain's CDR3 is CASSIAGTGELFF. The DNA of the CDR3 is TGTGCCAGCAGCATAGCGGGAACCGGGGAGCTGTTTTTT.

This clone was detected once. This chain uses TRBV7-8 with TRBJ2-5; 7 nucleotides line up with TRBD2. With V trimmed by 5 bases and J by 3 bases, 6 bases remained unmatched. The CDR3 covers 14 residues. CDR1 and CDR2 from the germline V gene are SGHVS and FQNEAQ. This CDR3 reads CASSTGTTEETQYF. Here the CDR3 DNA reads TGTGCCAGCAGCACCGGGACTACAGAAGAGACCCAGTACTTC.

The V call is TRBV28, the J call TRBJ2-4; the match to TRBD1 covers 11 bases. Germline CDR1 is MDHEN and CDR2 is SYDVKM. V trimming: 5 bases; J trimming: 13 bases; junction bases outside the gene matches: 10. The CDR3 is made up of 14 amino acids. The CDR3 DNA sequence: TGTGCCAGCAGTCCTCCGGGACAGGGGGGTAGACAGTACTTC. It codes for CASSPPGQGGRQYF.

This clone turned up a few times. Since a much larger clone is just one base distant, this may be a read error. The chain recombines TRBV6-5 with TRBJ1-2, with a weak D call TRBD1 (5 bases). Trimming removed 8 bases at V and 9 bases at J, with 19 bases between. The CDR3 sequence is 13 residues long. Per the germline V gene, CDR1 is MNHEY and CDR2 is SVGAGI. The CDR3 loop reads CASQRGSTDSYTF. CDR3 coding DNA: TGTGCCAGCCAAAGGGGTTCTACGGACAGCTACACCTTC.

This chain links TRBV28 with TRBJ2-3; 7 nucleotides match TRBD2. CDR3 length equals 14 residues. Germline loops: CDR1 MDHEN, CDR2 SYDVKM. V lost 7 bases, J lost 2 bases, and 6 bases stayed unmatched. The CDR3 DNA follows: TGTGCCAGCACGCGGGAGAGCTACACAGATACGCAGTATTTT. It is translated as CASTRESYTDTQYF.

V gene TRBV27 combines with J gene TRBJ1-2, with D perhaps matching TRBD1 (6 bases). The CDR3 is 16 residues long. The V end lost 5 bases, the J end lost 0 bases, and 16 bases lay between the germline ends. CDR1 and CDR2 from the germline V gene are MNHEY and SMNVEV (reference sequence). The CDR3, as DNA: TGTGCCAGCAGTCCTACAGGGAACCTTCCTAACTATGGCTACACCTTC. This sequence encodes CASSPTGNLPNYGYTF.

V and J are TRBV7-3 and TRBJ1-4; D may be TRBD1 (6 bases). Germline V lookup: CDR1 SGHTA, CDR2 FQGTGA. The CDR3 consists of 16 residues. The V gene lost 5 bases and the J gene lost 3 bases, with 16 bases spanning the gap. CDR3 amino acids: CASSLAKGGPNEKLFF. CDR3 nucleotides: TGTGCCAGCAGCCTAGCTAAGGGGGGCCCTAATGAAAAACTGTTTTTT. The complete variable domain, with remaining parts taken from reference TRBV7-3 and TRBJ1-4, reads GAGVSQTPSNKVTEKGKYVELRCDPISGHTALYWYRQSLGQGPEFLIYFQGTGAADDSGLPNDRFFAVRPEGSVSTLKIQRTERGDSAVYLCASSLAKGGPNEKLFFGSGTQLSVL.

This clone has only a few counts. This rearrangement joins TRBV28 to TRBJ1-2; D remains ambiguous. V lost 6 bases to trimming and J lost 8 bases, with 16 bases between them. The germline gives CDR1 MDHEN, CDR2 SYDVKM. The CDR3 has 13 residues. CDR3 nucleotide sequence: TGTGCCAGCAGAAAGGCCGGGAGCAAGGGCTACACCTTC. Amino acids: CASRKAGSKGYTF.

Details on this clone: This is likely an artifact of a read error, given a far larger clone one base away. The chain employs TRBV30 and TRBJ2-7; D could derive from TRBD1 or TRBD2 (5 bases each). CDR1 and CDR2 (germline): GTSNPN, SVGIG (reference sequence). The CDR3 covers 13 residues. In DNA, the CDR3 is TGTGCCTCGCCGGGACCGTCCATCTACGGGCAGTACTTC. Translated: CASPGPSIYGQYF.